The entry below gives a single T cell receptor (beta chain) sequence along with its context. Its antigen is currently unknown. The sample originates from a study of T cell responses to AZD1222 COVID-19 vaccine. The J segment lost 6 bases and the V segment lost 6 bases, leaving 10 bases of the junction unmatched. The length of the CDR3 is 15 residues. CDR1 and CDR2 (germline): SGHVS, FQNEAQ. The assay was immunoSEQ multiplex PCR, and TCRdb's table has in-frame clones only and misses some. The sample shows around 140,000 clones, 80% to 90% of them seen only once. Study outcomes and limitations: Baseline seropositivity characterized only six AZD1222 recipients. Repertoires were sampled only after the peak T cell response. Nearly half of unique spike-specific TCRs reportedly avoided B.1.351 and B.1.1.7 mutated regions.

The sequence derives from an adult in good health. This chain connects TRBV7-8 to TRBJ1-5; 8 nucleotides agree with TRBD1. The input for sequencing was peripheral blood, taken on day 0 of AZD1222 vaccination. CDR3 sequence (DNA): TGTGCCAGCAGTTCCTCGAGACAGGGGTTTCAGCCCCAGCATTTT. It yields the protein CASSSSRQGFQPQHF.